This T cell receptor (beta chain) comes out of a study of blood T cell repertoires in COVID-19. Study information: From T cells, B-cell-depleted T cells, or PBMCs came the material, which was cDNA or gDNA.

V was shortened by 6 bases and J by 0 bases, with 9 bases between the two germline ends. Per germline, CDR1 MNHNY and CDR2 SVGAGI (reference sequence). The CDR3 is 13 amino acids. This clone has a single count. The method was immunoSEQ multiplex PCR; TCRdb's version includes in-frame clones alone and lacks a portion of them. This sample yields some 150,000 clones, of which 81% are seen a single time; about 8% belongs to the top ten. Material: peripheral blood. This chain connects TRBV6-6 to TRBJ2-7; D might be TRBD1 (6 bases). This sequence originates from a woman aged 60 to 75 with active or convalescent COVID-19. For the CDR3, the DNA is TGTGCCAGCAGCGAACAGGGCTCCTACGAGCAGTACGTC. Its translation is CASSEQGSYEQYV.